The 5 T cell receptor beta chains below come from one sample, sequenced in a study of blood T cell repertoires in COVID-19. Clones were read by immunoSEQ multiplex PCR, and TCRdb kept only the in-frame ones, dropping some. The repertoire holds some 200,000 clones, with 94% as singletons. The sequencing input was peripheral blood. The receptors here all came from a man aged 30 to 39 with COVID-19, enrolled during active disease.

The genes are TRBV28 and TRBJ1-1; D not resolved. The V gene lost 5 bases and the J gene lost 10 bases, with 20 bases spanning the gap. This CDR3 has 14 amino acids. CDR1 and CDR2 (germline): MDHEN, SYDVKM. CDR3 sequence reads: CASSLPRQNAGAFF. CDR3 in DNA: TGTGCCAGCAGTCTCCCCCGTCAAAACGCCGGAGCTTTCTTT.

The chain combines TRBV6-1 with TRBJ1-5; D is unclear. This CDR3 is built from 13 residues. Germline loops: CDR1 MNHNS, CDR2 SASEGT. V lost 2 bases and J lost 5, with 7 bases in between. The CDR3 is CASSENLHQPQHF. The CDR3 DNA reads TGTGCCAGCAGTGAAAACCTACATCAGCCCCAGCATTTT.

The chain employs TRBV5-4 and TRBJ2-5; TRBD1 is a possible D gene (5 bases). The CDR3 is 13 amino acids. CDR1 is SGHNT and CDR2 is YYREEE in the germline V gene (reference sequence). V was cut by 2 bases and J by 5 bases, with 10 bases left in between. The CDR3 reads CASSFQGGETQYF. The CDR3 DNA reads as TGTGCCAGCAGCTTTCAGGGCGGCGAGACCCAGTACTTC.

This clone was seen a single time. CDR3 bases: TGTGCCAGCAGACGGACTAGCGGGGGCCCCGGGGAGCTGTTTTTT. Its protein product is CASRRTSGGPGELFF. The chain employs TRBV2 and TRBJ2-2, with 13 bases aligning to TRBD2. The CDR3 is made up of 15 amino acids. V trimming: 6 bases; J trimming: 6 bases; junction bases outside the gene matches: 4. CDR1 and CDR2 (germline): SNHLY, FYNNEI.

The chain combines TRBV6-6 with TRBJ2-5; the D gene is possibly TRBD1 (6 bases). This CDR3 contains 13 residues. The V gene lost 7 bases and the J gene lost 5 bases, with 14 bases spanning the gap. Germline V gene data show CDR1 as MNHNY and CDR2 as SVGAGI (reference sequence). The CDR3 protein is CASTQQGWETQYF. The CDR3 DNA follows: TGTGCCAGCACCCAACAGGGTTGGGAGACCCAGTACTTC.